This T cell receptor (beta chain) was identified in a study of molecular identifiers for immune sequencing clone quantification. This clonotype was seen a few times. Its target is not known. From the PCR reads, TCRdb called clonotypes with MiXCR, one entry per CDR3 protein. The table has about 330,000 distinct CDR3 sequences, 24% seen once. In the sort, naive CD8 T cells were defined as CD8+CD4-CCR7+CD45RA+. CDR3 length: 14 residues. V was shortened by 3 bases and J by 2 bases, with 11 bases between the two germline ends. Germline values: CDR1 SGHTA, CDR2 FQGNSA. Findings of the study overall: Clonotypes surpassing 20 RNA copies contained over 98% of effector molecules, versus under 1% in naive cells.

This sequence originates from a human donor in good health. Some libraries in this study had Jurkat cell RNA spiked in. Sequences were obtained from naive CD8+ T cells from blood, with Jurkat cell RNA spiked in. Noted subset: FACS-sorted CD8+CD4-CCR7+CD45RA+ naive T cells. The chain combines TRBV7-2 with TRBJ2-7; D may be TRBD2 (6 bases). CDR3 bases: TGTGCCAGCAGCTTGGACGGACTAACCTACGAGCAGTACTTC. Protein product: CASSLDGLTYEQYF.